The 15 T cell receptor beta chains reported below all come from one sample, sequenced in a study of beta chain features in type 1 diabetes. The whole isolated RNA underwent reverse transcription, so sequencing captured expressed TCRB transcripts. Data came from immunoSEQ multiplex PCR; TCRdb stores just in-frame clones and leaves some out. The data contain 600,000 to 700,000 clones, roughly 12% of them seen just once; the ten biggest clones take up more than 0.1%. Findings and caveats of the study: All four CD4+ subsets from Type 1 diabetes patients carried moderately but significantly shorter TCRB CDR3s.

No antigens are known for them. The material sequenced was naive CD4+ T cells from blood. The source is a man younger than 40 with type 1 diabetes.

V usage is TRBV2 and J usage is TRBJ2-2; D not resolved. The CDR3 is 14 residues long. Per the germline V gene, CDR1 is SNHLY and CDR2 is FYNNEI. V shed 3 bases and J shed 7 bases, with 12 bases lying between them. CDR3 bases: TGTGCCAGCAGTGAGGGCAGGTGGGACGGGGAGCTGTTTTTT. Amino acids: CASSEGRWDGELFF.

The V gene is TRBV6-5, the J gene TRBJ1-1; D is unresolved. CDR3 length: 13 residues. Germline assignment: CDR1 MNHEY and CDR2 SVGAGI. Trimming removed 2 bases at V and 5 bases at J, with 9 bases between. The CDR3 DNA reads as TGTGCCAGCAGTTACGAAGGTCTAACTGAAGCTTTCTTT. The encoded protein is CASSYEGLTEAFF.

This CDR3 is CSVDLDRADTQYF. For the CDR3, the DNA is TGCAGCGTTGACCTGGACAGGGCAGATACGCAGTATTTT. The chain joins TRBV29-1 to TRBJ2-3; 8 bases fit TRBD1. This CDR3 spans 13 amino acids. The germline V gene encodes CDR1 SQVTM and CDR2 ANQGSEA. Trimming took 3 bases from V and 4 from J; bases not matched to a gene: 3.

The rearrangement links TRBV7-2 to TRBJ2-5, with D possibly matching TRBD2 (6 bases). V was clipped by 4 bases and J by 14 bases, with 20 bases between them. The CDR3 consists of 13 residues. Looked up from germline, CDR1 is SGHTA and CDR2 is FQGNSA. The CDR3 DNA reads as TGTGCCAGCAGCTCCGCTACGGAGGGGCGCCTCTACTTC. This encodes CASSSATEGRLYF.

The V call is TRBV9, the J call TRBJ1-2; 7 bases match TRBD1. This CDR3 is built from 13 residues. V gave up 4 bases and J gave up 4 bases; unmatched junction bases: 4. Germline V gene sequence: CDR1 SGDLS, CDR2 YYNGEE. The CDR3 region has the DNA TGTGCCAGCAGCAGGGGGCTAGGCTATGGCTACACCTTC. Protein product: CASSRGLGYGYTF.

The rearrangement uses TRBV7-9 and TRBJ1-5; 8 bases are shared with TRBD1. V dropped 5 bases and J dropped 2; count of bases not matched to a gene: 5. The CDR3 is 15 amino acids. The germline CDR1 and CDR2 sequences are SEHNR and FQNEAQ (reference sequence). The CDR3: CASSPPTGGNQPQHF. CDR3 bases: TGTGCCAGCAGCCCCCCGACAGGGGGCAATCAGCCCCAGCATTTT.

V gene TRBV19 combines with J gene TRBJ1-2, with D perhaps matching TRBD1 (6 bases). Trimming pared 4 bases from V and 3 bases from J, leaving 15 bases between. Germline-derived CDR1 and CDR2 are LNHDA and SQIVND (reference sequence). The CDR3 covers 15 residues. The CDR3 DNA follows: TGTGCCAGTAGTAGGGGACAACGGGACCACTATGGCTACACCTTC. Its translation is CASSRGQRDHYGYTF.

There are a few counts of this clone. The chain is built from TRBV9 and TRBJ2-7; D is uncertain. The CDR3 is made up of 15 amino acids. V was clipped by 0 bases and J by 1 base, with 11 bases between them. Germline loops: CDR1 SGDLS, CDR2 YYNGEE. The CDR3 loop reads CASSVAPDGSYEQYF. The CDR3 nucleotides are TGTGCCAGCAGCGTAGCTCCGGACGGTTCCTACGAGCAGTACTTC.

This clone was observed a handful of times. The rearrangement uses TRBV28 and TRBJ2-1, with 10 bases identical to TRBD2. The CDR3 runs 14 residues. Germline V CDR1 and CDR2: MDHEN, SYDVKM. V lost 9 bases, J lost 6 bases, and 8 bases stayed unmatched. In DNA, the CDR3 is TGTGCCAGTGAAAGCGGGGGGGCCCTCAATGAGCAGTTCTTC. It specifies CASESGGALNEQFF.

The chain couples TRBV27 to TRBJ2-2; maybe TRBD1 (5 bases). V was cut by 5 bases and J by 0 bases, with 13 bases left in between. Looked up from germline, CDR1 is MNHEY and CDR2 is SMNVEV (reference sequence). This CDR3 region has 16 residues. The CDR3 nucleotides are TGTGCCAGCAGTCCCCGGACAAACGCGAACACCGGGGAGCTGTTTTTT. It codes for CASSPRTNANTGELFF.

In this sample, this clone turned up a few times. The CDR3 region has the DNA TGTGCCATCAGTACCGGGACTAGCGGGGGGGCGGAGCAGTATTTT. Translating gives CAISTGTSGGAEQYF. The chain joins TRBV10-3 to TRBJ2-3, with 16 bases matching TRBD2. This CDR3 spans 15 amino acids. Trimming at V came to 5 bases and at J to 11 bases, leaving 7 bases not matched to a gene. CDR1 is ENHRY, CDR2 SYGVKD, per germline.

This chain uses TRBV19 with TRBJ1-3; D gene uncertain. V lost 6 bases to trimming and J lost 1 base, with 13 bases between them. The CDR3 totals 15 residues. The germline V gene encodes CDR1 LNHDA and CDR2 SQIVND (reference sequence). The CDR3 sequence: CASSATRGSGNTIYF. The CDR3 DNA is TGTGCCAGTAGCGCCACGCGGGGATCTGGAAACACCATATATTTT.

This clone has only a few counts. The V gene is TRBV30, the J gene TRBJ1-5; the D is unclear. Germline loops: CDR1 GTSNPN, CDR2 SVGIG (reference sequence). This CDR3 comprises 15 residues. Trimming took off 3 bases at V and 6 bases at J, with 18 bases between the two ends. The CDR3 sequence: CAWSPGLSKGQPQHF. For the CDR3, the DNA is TGTGCCTGGAGCCCCGGGTTGAGCAAAGGTCAGCCCCAGCATTTT. Full variable domain (outside the CDR3, taken from reference TRBV30 and TRBJ1-5): SQTIHQWPATLVQPVGSPLSLECTVEGTSNPNLYWYRQAAGRGLQLLFYSVGIGQISSEVPQNLSASRPQDRQFILSSKKLLLSDSGFYLCAWSPGLSKGQPQHFGDGTRLSIL.

The chain carries TRBV25-1 and TRBJ2-6, with D unresolved. Germline-derived CDR1 and CDR2 are MGHDK and SYGVNS. V was cut by 1 base and J by 2 bases, with 12 bases left in between. This CDR3 contains 17 residues. CDR3 residues: CASSEWLSVPGANVLTF. CDR3 nucleotides: TGTGCCAGCAGTGAATGGCTTTCCGTCCCTGGGGCCAACGTCCTGACTTTC.

This clone was observed a handful of times. This chain links TRBV10-3 with TRBJ2-3, with D perhaps given as TRBD1 or TRBD2 (6 bases each). The CDR3 extends over 14 amino acids. Germline lookup yields CDR1 ENHRY and CDR2 SYGVKD. V was cut by 6 bases and J by 5 bases, with 15 bases left in between. The CDR3 reads CAIRPTGGGDTQYF. The CDR3 nucleotides are TGTGCCATCAGACCGACAGGAGGGGGAGATACGCAGTATTTT.